The rows below give T cell receptor beta chains drawn from one sample of a study of blood T cell repertoires in COVID-19. TCRdb keeps only in-frame clones here, not all; method: immunoSEQ multiplex PCR. The sample lists fewer than 300,000 clones, around nine tenths occurring once. Material: peripheral blood. The receptors were gathered from a man in his forties who had recovered from COVID-19. Both conserved end residues are part of each CDR3. Each record gives: J gene, clone size, D gene, V gene, CDR3 protein, CDR3 DNA. The D gene is left open where the match is weak. Not every row has a clone size; where given, it reads once, few, many or a size class.

J gene: TRBJ2-3
clone size: -
D gene: -
V gene: TRBV7-9
CDR3 protein: CASSASSAAYTDTQYF
CDR3 DNA: TGTGCCAGCAGCGCCTCGTCAGCGGCCTACACAGATACGCAGTATTTT

J gene: TRBJ1-6
clone size: -
D gene: -
V gene: TRBV5-1
CDR3 protein: CASSSDSANSPLHF
CDR3 DNA: TGCGCCAGCAGCTCCGACAGTGCTAATTCACCCCTCCACTTT

J gene: TRBJ2-1
clone size: -
D gene: -
V gene: TRBV15
CDR3 protein: CATSREGKGDPYNEQFF
CDR3 DNA: TGTGCCACCAGCAGAGAGGGGAAGGGGGATCCCTACAATGAGCAGTTCTTC

J gene: TRBJ2-7
clone size: -
D gene: -
V gene: TRBV6-6
CDR3 protein: CASSYSPQEQYF
CDR3 DNA: TGTGCCAGCAGTTACTCACCCCAGGAGCAGTACTTC

J gene: TRBJ2-1
clone size: -
D gene: TRBD2
V gene: TRBV7-9
CDR3 protein: CASSIFASGTNEQFF
CDR3 DNA: TGTGCCAGCAGCATATTTGCGAGCGGGACCAATGAGCAGTTCTTC

J gene: TRBJ1-6
clone size: -
D gene: -
V gene: TRBV19
CDR3 protein: CASTSDPGSTEYNSPLHF
CDR3 DNA: TGTGCCAGTACCTCTGACCCAGGGTCGACGGAGTATAATTCACCCCTCCACTTT

J gene: TRBJ2-5
clone size: -
D gene: -
V gene: TRBV2
CDR3 protein: CATLGTRGETQYF
CDR3 DNA: TGTGCCACCCTGGGCACAAGGGGAGAGACCCAGTACTTC

J gene: TRBJ2-1
clone size: -
D gene: TRBD2
V gene: TRBV7-2
CDR3 protein: CASSLSGGGYNEQFF
CDR3 DNA: TGTGCCAGCAGCCTGTCGGGGGGGGGCTACAATGAGCAGTTCTTC

J gene: TRBJ2-3
clone size: -
D gene: TRBD1
V gene: TRBV6-5
CDR3 protein: CASYRQGSTDTQYF
CDR3 DNA: TGTGCCAGCTACCGACAGGGTTCGACAGATACGCAGTATTTT

J gene: TRBJ1-5
clone size: -
D gene: TRBD1
V gene: TRBV5-1
CDR3 protein: CASSWTGGEGQPQHF
CDR3 DNA: TGCGCCAGCAGCTGGACAGGGGGCGAAGGTCAGCCCCAGCATTTT

J gene: TRBJ2-7
clone size: -
D gene: TRBD1
V gene: TRBV12-5
CDR3 protein: CASGGQGGIFLGEQYF
CDR3 DNA: TGTGCTAGTGGCGGACAGGGGGGGATCTTTCTTGGCGAGCAGTACTTC

J gene: TRBJ2-7
clone size: -
D gene: TRBD2
V gene: TRBV5-1
CDR3 protein: CASRPTQTSGSYEQYF
CDR3 DNA: TGCGCCAGCCGACCCACTCAGACTAGCGGCTCCTACGAGCAGTACTTC

J gene: TRBJ1-4
clone size: few
D gene: -
V gene: TRBV7-2
CDR3 protein: CASTTAQATNEKLFF
CDR3 DNA: TGTGCCAGCACTACCGCGCAGGCGACTAATGAAAAACTGTTTTTT

J gene: TRBJ2-1
clone size: -
D gene: -
V gene: TRBV5-1
CDR3 protein: CASSLDEGGTGEQFF
CDR3 DNA: TGCGCCAGCAGCTTGGATGAGGGAGGAACCGGTGAGCAGTTCTTC

J gene: TRBJ1-1
clone size: -
D gene: -
V gene: TRBV5-4
CDR3 protein: CASSLASFNTEAFF
CDR3 DNA: TGTGCCAGCAGCTTGGCCAGTTTTAACACTGAAGCTTTCTTT

J gene: TRBJ2-7
clone size: -
D gene: TRBD2
V gene: TRBV6-1
CDR3 protein: CASSEMGLAAGLDEQYF
CDR3 DNA: TGTGCCAGCAGTGAAATGGGACTAGCGGCCGGTTTGGACGAGCAGTACTTC

J gene: TRBJ2-7
clone size: -
D gene: TRBD1
V gene: TRBV5-6
CDR3 protein: CASSLGGGTGLYEQYF
CDR3 DNA: TGTGCCAGCAGCTTGGGTGGGGGGACAGGGCTTTACGAGCAGTACTTC

J gene: TRBJ1-1
clone size: -
D gene: TRBD1
V gene: TRBV11-3
CDR3 protein: CASSQGQGNTEAFF
CDR3 DNA: TGTGCCAGCAGCCAGGGACAGGGGAACACTGAAGCTTTCTTT

J gene: TRBJ2-5
clone size: -
D gene: -
V gene: TRBV3-1/TRBV3-2
CDR3 protein: CASSQGPNRKKETQYF
CDR3 DNA: TGTGCCAGCAGCCAAGGCCCGAACAGGAAAAAAGAGACCCAGTACTTC

J gene: TRBJ1-5
clone size: -
D gene: TRBD1
V gene: TRBV6-2/TRBV6-3
CDR3 protein: CASSRGQVPGQPQHF
CDR3 DNA: TGTGCCAGCAGCCGGGGACAGGTCCCCGGTCAGCCCCAGCATTTT

J gene: TRBJ2-4
clone size: -
D gene: TRBD2
V gene: TRBV2
CDR3 protein: CASRLGLAGVLAKNIQYF
CDR3 DNA: TGTGCCAGCAGACTCGGACTAGCGGGGGTACTAGCCAAAAACATTCAGTACTTC

J gene: TRBJ2-1
clone size: -
D gene: -
V gene: TRBV4-2
CDR3 protein: CASSQGLYNEQFF
CDR3 DNA: TGTGCCAGCAGCCAGGGACTTTACAATGAGCAGTTCTTC

J gene: TRBJ2-7
clone size: once
D gene: TRBD1
V gene: TRBV5-1
CDR3 protein: CASSLTGQGYEQYF
CDR3 DNA: TGCGCCAGCAGCTTGACCGGACAGGGCTACGAGCAGTACTTC

J gene: TRBJ1-5
clone size: -
D gene: TRBD1
V gene: TRBV7-9
CDR3 protein: CASSPGQGAQGNQPQHF
CDR3 DNA: TGTGCCAGCAGCCCGGGGCAGGGGGCACAGGGCAATCAGCCCCAGCATTTT

J gene: TRBJ2-1
clone size: -
D gene: TRBD2
V gene: TRBV11-2
CDR3 protein: CASTIGASGNNEQFF
CDR3 DNA: TGTGCCAGCACCATAGGGGCTAGCGGGAACAATGAGCAGTTCTTC

J gene: TRBJ1-4
clone size: -
D gene: -
V gene: TRBV7-6
CDR3 protein: CASSLAGAGINEKLFF
CDR3 DNA: TGTGCCAGCAGCTTAGCGGGGGCAGGTATTAATGAAAAACTGTTTTTT

J gene: TRBJ2-7
clone size: -
D gene: TRBD1
V gene: TRBV10-3
CDR3 protein: CAIRHPGTGANVNEQYF
CDR3 DNA: TGTGCCATCAGACACCCCGGGACAGGGGCTAATGTCAACGAGCAGTACTTC

J gene: TRBJ2-4
clone size: once
D gene: -
V gene: TRBV5-6
CDR3 protein: CASQRAGYIQYF
CDR3 DNA: TGTGCCAGCCAGCGAGCCGGGTACATTCAGTACTTC

J gene: TRBJ1-2
clone size: -
D gene: -
V gene: TRBV7-9
CDR3 protein: CASSRWGQQGDYGYTF
CDR3 DNA: TGTGCCAGCAGCAGATGGGGGCAGCAAGGGGACTATGGCTACACCTTC

J gene: TRBJ2-1
clone size: few
D gene: -
V gene: TRBV11-3
CDR3 protein: CASSLDEDEQFF
CDR3 DNA: TGTGCCAGCAGCTTAGATGAGGATGAGCAGTTCTTC

J gene: TRBJ2-7
clone size: -
D gene: TRBD1
V gene: TRBV5-1
CDR3 protein: CASSSGTGGPYEQYF
CDR3 DNA: TGCGCCAGCAGCTCCGGGACAGGAGGTCCCTACGAGCAGTACTTC

J gene: TRBJ1-5
clone size: -
D gene: TRBD1
V gene: TRBV15
CDR3 protein: CATTGADNQPQHF
CDR3 DNA: TGTGCCACTACAGGGGCCGATAATCAGCCCCAGCATTTT

J gene: TRBJ1-6
clone size: -
D gene: -
V gene: TRBV5-1
CDR3 protein: CASSYDRIYNSPLHF
CDR3 DNA: TGCGCCAGCAGCTACGACAGAATCTATAATTCACCCCTCCACTTT

J gene: TRBJ2-1
clone size: -
D gene: TRBD2
V gene: TRBV4-3
CDR3 protein: CASSQDQAGGRNEQFF
CDR3 DNA: TGCGCCAGCAGCCAAGATCAAGCGGGGGGGCGTAATGAGCAGTTCTTC

J gene: TRBJ2-2
clone size: -
D gene: TRBD2
V gene: TRBV7-7
CDR3 protein: CASSLGLAGFANTGELFF
CDR3 DNA: TGTGCCAGCAGCTTAGGGCTAGCGGGGTTCGCGAACACCGGGGAGCTGTTTTTT

J gene: TRBJ2-1
clone size: -
D gene: -
V gene: TRBV5-4
CDR3 protein: CASSSGQSYNEQFF
CDR3 DNA: TGTGCCAGCAGCAGCGGACAGAGCTACAATGAGCAGTTCTTC

J gene: TRBJ2-2
clone size: -
D gene: -
V gene: TRBV5-6
CDR3 protein: CASSLRMKRGSGELFF
CDR3 DNA: TGTGCCAGCAGCTTGAGAATGAAAAGGGGGTCCGGGGAGCTGTTTTTT

J gene: TRBJ2-5
clone size: few
D gene: TRBD2
V gene: TRBV6-5
CDR3 protein: CATRLAGAKETQYF
CDR3 DNA: TGTGCCACCAGACTAGCGGGGGCCAAAGAGACCCAGTACTTC

J gene: TRBJ2-1
clone size: -
D gene: -
V gene: TRBV9
CDR3 protein: CASSVASQQFF
CDR3 DNA: TGTGCCAGCAGCGTAGCTAGCCAGCAGTTCTTC

J gene: TRBJ2-7
clone size: -
D gene: -
V gene: TRBV6-5
CDR3 protein: CASRSDSYEQYF
CDR3 DNA: TGTGCCAGCCGTAGCGACTCCTACGAGCAGTACTTC

J gene: TRBJ1-6
clone size: -
D gene: -
V gene: TRBV9
CDR3 protein: CASSPLGGAVSPLHF
CDR3 DNA: TGTGCCAGCAGCCCTTTAGGGGGGGCCGTTTCACCCCTCCACTTT

J gene: TRBJ1-3
clone size: -
D gene: -
V gene: TRBV7-6
CDR3 protein: CASSLSKLSGNTIYF
CDR3 DNA: TGTGCCAGCAGCTTAAGCAAACTCTCTGGAAACACCATATATTTT

J gene: TRBJ2-1
clone size: once
D gene: -
V gene: TRBV6-1
CDR3 protein: CASSAPGGGGYNEQFF
CDR3 DNA: TGTGCCAGCAGTGCCCCCGGGGGAGGGGGCTACAATGAGCAGTTCTTC

J gene: TRBJ1-2
clone size: once
D gene: -
V gene: TRBV19
CDR3 protein: CASTPIGAYGYTF
CDR3 DNA: TGTGCCAGTACCCCAATCGGAGCCTATGGCTACACCTTC

J gene: TRBJ1-1
clone size: -
D gene: TRBD1
V gene: TRBV18
CDR3 protein: CASSPDRGPDTEAFF
CDR3 DNA: TGTGCCAGCTCACCAGACAGGGGGCCTGACACTGAAGCTTTCTTT

J gene: TRBJ1-3
clone size: -
D gene: -
V gene: TRBV28
CDR3 protein: CASSQTGSGNTIYF
CDR3 DNA: TGTGCCAGCAGTCAGACGGGGTCAGGAAACACCATATATTTT

J gene: TRBJ2-1
clone size: -
D gene: TRBD2
V gene: TRBV5-1
CDR3 protein: CASSSGTSGHNEQFF
CDR3 DNA: TGCGCCAGCAGCTCCGGGACTAGCGGACACAATGAGCAGTTCTTC

J gene: TRBJ2-5
clone size: -
D gene: TRBD2
V gene: TRBV6-6
CDR3 protein: CASTPGTSGRAETQYF
CDR3 DNA: TGTGCCAGCACTCCCGGGACTAGCGGGAGGGCCGAGACCCAGTACTTC

J gene: TRBJ2-1
clone size: -
D gene: TRBD2
V gene: TRBV12-3/TRBV12-4
CDR3 protein: CASSWVAGGLFF
CDR3 DNA: TGTGCCAGCAGTTGGGTGGCGGGAGGACTGTTCTTC